These 5 T cell receptor beta chains were sequenced from one sample in a study of cytomegalovirus exposure and HLA in healthy donors. Primers included in the PCR were 60 Vbeta and 13 Jbeta primers. Method: immunoSEQ multiplex PCR; TCRdb's copy keeps in-frame clones and lacks some. The repertoire includes about 120,000 clones, over 75% of them detected once, and more than 1.5% sits in the top ten. Sequences were obtained from PBMCs. The receptor source for this set is a man aged 40-50 years in good health and CMV-seronegative.

This clone was recorded a few times. The CDR3 spells CASRYTGALGYTF. The CDR3 DNA sequence: TGTGCCAGCAGGTATACAGGGGCTCTCGGCTACACCTTC. The chain joins TRBV7-2 to TRBJ1-2, with 7 nucleotides matching TRBD1. In germline, CDR1 is SGHTA, CDR2 FQGNSA. The CDR3 runs 13 residues. V shed 6 bases and J 8 bases; nucleotides not matched to a gene: 9.

This clone was counted a few times. The chain links TRBV9 to TRBJ2-3; D ambiguous. CDR3 size: 14 residues. Between the trimmed V and J ends, which lost 0 bases and 2 bases, there was a span of 7 bases. Per the germline V gene, CDR1 is SGDLS and CDR2 is YYNGEE. CDR3 in DNA: TGTGCCAGCAGCGTAGGCGTAGTCACAGATACGCAGTATTTT. Its translation: CASSVGVVTDTQYF.

The V and J genes are TRBV18 and TRBJ2-7; 8 bases map to TRBD2. V lost 5 bases to trimming and J lost 1 base; unmatched junction nucleotides: 7. The CDR3 totals 15 residues. The germline V gene has CDR1 KGHSH and CDR2 LQKENI. The DNA of the CDR3 is TGTGCCAGCTCAACCACTAGCGGCCAATCCTACGAGCAGTACTTC. It is translated as CASSTTSGQSYEQYF. The full variable domain, its missing parts supplied by reference TRBV18 and TRBJ2-7, is NAGVMQNPRHLVRRRGQEARLRCSPMKGHSHVYWYRQLPEEGLKFMVYLQKENIIDESGMPKERFSAEFPKEGPSILRIQQVVRGDSAAYFCASSTTSGQSYEQYFGPGTRLTVT.

The chain employs TRBV5-6 and TRBJ1-4, with 8 nucleotides matching TRBD1. The CDR3 spans 14 residues. V was clipped by 5 bases and J by 10 bases; unmatched bases: 10. Per germline, CDR1 SGHDT and CDR2 YYEEEE. The CDR3 loop reads CASSYGTGRRKLFF. CDR3 bases: TGTGCCAGCAGTTACGGGACAGGAAGAAGAAAACTGTTTTTT.

This chain connects TRBV15 to TRBJ2-1, with 11 bases that match TRBD2. The V and J ends lost 0 bases and 5 bases, in that order; junction bases with no gene match: 0. The CDR3 extends over 15 amino acids. Germline V lookup: CDR1 LNHNV, CDR2 YYDKDF (reference sequence). This CDR3 is CATSRELAGDNEQFF. Here the CDR3 DNA reads TGTGCCACCAGCAGAGAACTAGCGGGGGACAATGAGCAGTTCTTC. Together with reference TRBV15 and TRBJ2-1, the CDR3 gives the full variable domain: DAMVIQNPRYQVTQFGKPVTLSCSQTLNHNVMYWYQQKSSQAPKLLFHYYDKDFNNEADTPDNFQSRRPNTSFCFLDIRSPGLGDTAMYLCATSRELAGDNEQFFGPGTRLTVL.